The clone carrying this TCR beta chain was detected a few times. The antigen remains undetermined. For TCR, cDNA came from 5'RACE template switching, which added a universal primer site and UMIs. TCRdb called the 5' RACE reads again in MiXCR, with one record for every CDR3 protein. This sample has under 550,000 distinct CDR3 sequences, with 20% to 25% found just once. This CDR3 spans 16 amino acids. Germline CDR1 is MNHEY and CDR2 is SMNVEV (reference sequence). V was pared by 5 bases and J by 0 bases, with 11 bases between. This entry belongs to a study of T cells after yellow fever vaccination. Looking at the study overall: Fractions of low cell number were prepared using SMART-Seq v4 Ultra Low Input.

Study-wide findings and caveats: Weaker overall, the secondary response nonetheless peaked faster (day 5 versus 15).

The receptor comes from a man aged 18 to 30 who received the YFV17D yellow fever vaccine. This specimen consisted of PBMCs, obtained 21 days after the first yellow fever vaccination. V is TRBV27 and J is TRBJ2-6; either TRBD1 or TRBD2 may fit D (5 bases each). The CDR3 protein is CASSPGRISGANVLTF. The DNA of the CDR3 is TGTGCCAGCAGTCCGGGACGGATCTCTGGGGCCAACGTCCTGACTTTC. Drawing the rest from reference TRBV27 and TRBJ2-6, the complete variable domain is EAQVTQNPRYLITVTGKKLTVTCSQNMNHEYMSWYRQDPGLGLRQIYYSMNVEVTDKGDVPEGYKVSRKEKRNFPLILESPSPNQTSLYFCASSPGRISGANVLTFGAGSRLTVL.